These 17 T cell receptor beta chains were sequenced from one sample in a study of Tregs in tolerant kidney transplant recipients. Generated by immunoSEQ multiplex PCR, the TCRdb table keeps only in-frame clones and is missing some. The table counts about 52,000 clones; 0.83% lies in the top ten. The material sequenced was CD4+ T cells from blood, taken before the transplant. These TCRs come from a human donor who received a combined kidney and bone marrow transplant.

Turning to this clone: The read gets to within 3 residues of the CDR3 end, and the germline J gene fills in the rest. The genes are TRBV7-9 and TRBJ1-2; 7 bases map to TRBD1. V trimming: 1 base; J trimming: 3 bases; junction bases outside the gene matches: 5. This CDR3 is built from 15 residues. In germline, CDR1 is SEHNR, CDR2 FQNEAQ (reference sequence). The sequenced part of the CDR3 DNA is TGTGCCAGCAGCTTAGGTTATGGGACAGACTATGGC. Protein sequence: CASSLGYGTDYG. The whole CDR3 protein reads CASSLGYGTDYGYTF.

Comment on this clone: The read falls 3 residues short of the CDR3 end, and the missing part is taken from the germline J gene. The V gene is TRBV7-2, the J gene TRBJ2-7, with 10 bases that match TRBD1. The CDR3 runs 15 residues. Germline-derived CDR1 and CDR2 are SGHTA and FQGNSA. J gave up 3 bases and V 1 base, and 3 bases lay outside the gene matches. The sequenced part of the CDR3 DNA is TGTGCCAGCAGCTTAGTGACAGGGGGCTTCTACGAG. Its protein product is CASSLVTGGFYE. The complete CDR3 protein is CASSLVTGGFYEQYF.

Note on this clone: The CDR3 extends 3 residues past the end of the read, so its final part is completed from the germline J gene. This chain joins TRBV6-1 and TRBJ1-6; no reliable D call. Trimming cost V 2 bases and J 7 bases, with 12 bases left between them. The CDR3 contains 15 residues. CDR1 is MNHNS and CDR2 is SASEGT in the germline V gene. The CDR3 reads CASSEIVRRNSPLHF. The part of the CDR3 DNA that was read is TGTGCCAGCAGTGAAATCGTCAGGAGAAATTCACCC.

In the case of this clone: The read stops 3 residues short of the end of the CDR3; the missing end is completed from the germline J gene. The rearrangement joins TRBV19 to TRBJ2-2; a weak D match, TRBD1 (6 bases). Trimming stripped 5 bases from V and 4 bases from J, with 14 bases between. CDR1 LNHDA and CDR2 SQIVND come from the germline V gene (reference sequence). The CDR3 covers 15 residues. Incomplete CDR3 DNA: TGTGCCAGTAGTGCCCGTACAGGGTTCACCGGGGAG. Translation: CASSARTGFTGE. In full, the CDR3 reads CASSARTGFTGELFF. The whole variable domain, filled in from reference TRBV19 and TRBJ2-2, reads DGGITQSPKYLFRKEGQNVTLSCEQNLNHDAMYWYRQDPGQGLRLIYYSQIVNDFQKGDIAEGYSVSREKKESFPLTVTSAQKNPTAFYLCASSARTGFTGELFFGEGSRLTVL.

On this clone itself: The CDR3 extends 3 residues past the end of the read, so its final part is completed from the germline J gene. The V and J genes are TRBV7-2 and TRBJ2-4; 10 bases line up with TRBD2. The CDR3 loop spans 15 amino acids. Germline lookup yields CDR1 SGHTA and CDR2 FQGNSA. CDR3 bases read: TGTGCCAGCAGCTTAGCCCATCTAGCGGGGGTGGTT. Amino acid sequence: CASSLAHLAGVV. The full CDR3 is CASSLAHLAGVVQYF.

Worth noting for this clone: The read ends 3 residues before the CDR3 terminus; that terminus is restored from the germline J gene. The rearrangement joins TRBV6-2 or TRBV6-3 to TRBJ1-2; no clear D. The germline V gene has CDR1 MNHEY and CDR2 SVGEGT. Trimming stripped 7 bases from V and 1 base from J, with 7 bases between. CDR3 length equals 12 residues. The CDR3: CASTSVNYGYTF. Incomplete CDR3 DNA: TGTGCCAGCACTTCCGTTAACTATGGC.

A word on this clone: The CDR3 end lies 3 residues beyond the end of the read and is filled in from the germline J gene. The chain couples TRBV2 to TRBJ2-7; D unclear. The germline V gene encodes CDR1 SNHLY and CDR2 FYNNEI. This CDR3 region has 15 residues. Trimming cost V 1 base and J 3 bases, with 13 bases left between them. The DNA read from the CDR3 is TGTGCCAGCAGTGAAGAGGGTCTCCTTGACTACGAG. Protein sequence: CASSEEGLLDYE. The full CDR3 protein is CASSEEGLLDYEQYF.

Concerning this clone itself: The read terminates 3 residues ahead of where the CDR3 ends, so the germline J gene completes it. V and J are TRBV6-1 and TRBJ2-1, with D maybe TRBD2 (6 bases). The CDR3 runs 14 residues. Per germline, CDR1 MNHNS and CDR2 SASEGT. Trimming cost V 4 bases and J 8 bases, with 15 bases left between them. CDR3 amino acids: CASSVGLSGDEQFF. CDR3 DNA (partial): TGTGCCAGCAGTGTGGGACTTAGCGGCGATGAG.

Note on this clone: The read terminates 3 residues before the CDR3 end, so the remaining end is supplied by the germline J gene. This chain uses TRBV29-1 with TRBJ2-2; 8 bases agree with TRBD1. V lost 1 base to trimming and J lost 2 bases; unmatched junction nucleotides: 6. The CDR3 consists of 16 residues. Germline V CDR1 and CDR2: SQVTM, ANQGSEA. The covered CDR3 bases are TGCAGCGTTGAAGGGGTGCAGGGGGCAAACACCGGGGAG. Amino acid sequence: CSVEGVQGANTGE. The entire CDR3 sequence reads CSVEGVQGANTGELFF.

Concerning this clone itself: The CDR3 end is not reached by the read, which stops 3 residues before it; the germline J gene fills it in. This chain joins TRBV7-9 and TRBJ2-5; TRBD1 matches at 7 bases. Germline CDR1 is SEHNR and CDR2 is FQNEAQ (reference sequence). This CDR3 spans 14 amino acids. With V trimmed by 2 bases and J by 5 bases, 5 bases remained unmatched. The sequenced part of the CDR3 DNA is TGTGCCAGCAGCTTACGAGGGGGCTGGGAGACC. Translation gives CASSLRGGWET. The whole CDR3 region reads CASSLRGGWETQYF.

For this clone: The observed sequence ends 3 residues before the CDR3 terminus, with the missing tail filled in from the germline J gene. The chain is built from TRBV6-2 or TRBV6-3 and TRBJ2-2; TRBD1 aligns across 9 bases. With V trimmed by 7 bases and J by 7 bases, 7 bases remained unmatched. Germline values: CDR1 MNHEY, CDR2 SVGEGT. CDR3 size: 14 residues. Here the CDR3 reads CASKRDREGGELFF. CDR3 bases read: TGTGCCAGCAAGCGGGACAGGGAGGGCGGGGAG.

Points on this clone: Read coverage stops 3 residues before the CDR3 terminus; the germline J gene supplies the remainder. The genes are TRBV18 and TRBJ1-3; D gene ambiguous. Per the germline V gene, CDR1 is KGHSH and CDR2 is LQKENI. Trimming cost V 3 bases and J 2 bases, with 17 bases left between them. The CDR3 totals 17 residues. The sequenced CDR3 bases are TGTGCCAGCTCACCGAGCGCCCGGGGAGATACTGGAAACACC. This sequence encodes CASSPSARGDTGNT. The complete CDR3 protein is CASSPSARGDTGNTIYF.

Note on this clone: Read coverage stops 3 residues before the CDR3 terminus; the germline J gene supplies the remainder. The chain links TRBV7-9 to TRBJ2-7, with D tentatively TRBD2 (5 bases). Between the trimmed V and J ends, which lost 4 bases and 2 bases, there was a span of 9 bases. The CDR3 runs to 13 residues. Germline V CDR1 and CDR2: SEHNR, FQNEAQ (reference sequence). CDR3 bases read: TGTGCCAGCAGCTCCCGAGGGCCCTACGAG. Translated: CASSSRGPYE. The whole CDR3 region reads CASSSRGPYEQYF.

Note on this clone: The read comes to an end 3 residues before the CDR3 does, leaving the germline J gene to fill in the end. The chain recombines TRBV18 with TRBJ2-3, with TRBD1 matching over 10 bases. The germline V gene has CDR1 KGHSH and CDR2 LQKENI. The CDR3 covers 15 residues. Trimming removed 4 bases from V and 3 bases from J; junction bases left unmatched: 4. CDR3 protein: CASSLGTGETDTQYF. Incomplete CDR3 DNA: TGTGCCAGCTCACTCGGGACAGGGGAGACAGATACG.

Regarding this clone: The read falls 3 residues short of the CDR3 end, and the missing part is taken from the germline J gene. The rearrangement uses TRBV7-7 and TRBJ2-3, with TRBD2 as a possible D gene (7 bases). Germline CDR1 and CDR2: SSHAT and FNYEAQ (reference sequence). The CDR3 has 16 residues. Trimming shortened V by 4 bases and J by 0 bases, and 14 bases separated the two germline ends. CDR3 protein: CASSSGGTPSTDTQYF. The CDR3 bases that were read are TGTGCCAGCAGCTCGGGGGGCACTCCTAGCACAGATACG.

On this clone itself: The read ends 3 residues early relative to the CDR3; the germline J gene fills the gap. The chain couples TRBV19 to TRBJ2-4; D remains unclear. Trimming took 5 bases from V and 0 from J, leaving 11 bases between them. The CDR3 has 15 residues. Germline V gene lookup returns CDR1 LNHDA and CDR2 SQIVND (reference sequence). CDR3 bases read: TGTGCCAGTAGTTCAACAACCCGAGCCAAAAACATT. Residues: CASSSTTRAKNI. The whole CDR3 is CASSSTTRAKNIQYF. Looking up the rest from reference TRBV19 and TRBJ2-4 gives the full variable domain: DGGITQSPKYLFRKEGQNVTLSCEQNLNHDAMYWYRQDPGQGLRLIYYSQIVNDFQKGDIAEGYSVSREKKESFPLTVTSAQKNPTAFYLCASSSTTRAKNIQYFGAGTRLSVL.

Concerning this clone: The read ends 3 residues before the CDR3 terminus; that terminus is restored from the germline J gene. The chain joins TRBV2 to TRBJ2-3; no reliable D call. Germline CDR1 is SNHLY and CDR2 is FYNNEI. The CDR3 covers 12 residues. V gave up 2 bases and J gave up 3 bases, with 3 bases separating them. Partial CDR3 DNA: TGTGCCAGCAGTGAACGGACAGATACG. The encoded protein is CASSERTDT. The CDR3 in full is CASSERTDTQYF.